These 16 T cell receptor beta chains were sequenced from one sample in a study of blood T cell repertoires in COVID-19. Profiled with immunoSEQ multiplex PCR; TCRdb holds only in-frame clones, not every one. The sample includes 140,000 or so clones, about 86% of them seen just once. Input material: peripheral blood. Receptors originate from a woman aged 45-65 years with active or convalescent COVID-19.

The chain is built from TRBV30 and TRBJ1-1; 7 bases are shared with TRBD1. Trimming removed 4 bases from V and 2 bases from J; junction bases left unmatched: 4. The CDR3 spans 13 residues. CDR1 is GTSNPN and CDR2 is SVGIG in the germline V gene (reference sequence). The CDR3 nucleotides read TGTGCCTGGACGCGACAGGGAAACACTGAAGCTTTCTTT. This encodes CAWTRQGNTEAFF.

The gene calls are TRBV10-1 and TRBJ2-5, with 11 bases aligning to TRBD2. Germline assignment: CDR1 WNHNN and CDR2 SYGVQD (reference sequence). V shed 6 bases, J shed 2 bases, and the junction held 14 bases outside the gene matches. The CDR3 covers 18 residues. In DNA, the CDR3 is TGCGCCAGCAGAGAGACTAGCGGGGACGCAAAAACTCAAGAGACCCAGTACTTC. Residues: CASRETSGDAKTQETQYF.

This chain links TRBV5-4 with TRBJ1-4; the D gene is possibly TRBD1 (5 bases). The germline V gene has CDR1 SGHNT and CDR2 YYREEE (reference sequence). This CDR3 is 16 amino acids long. V lost 4 bases, J lost 0 bases, and 13 bases lay in between. The CDR3 reads CASSPGGRPTNEKLFF. The CDR3 coding sequence is TGTGCCAGCAGCCCGGGGGGGAGGCCAACTAATGAAAAACTGTTTTTT. Based on the CDR3 plus reference TRBV5-4 and TRBJ1-4, the full variable domain is ETGVTQSPTHLIKTRGQQVTLRCSSQSGHNTVSWYQQALGQGPQFIFQYYREEENGRGNFPPRFSGLQFPNYSSELNVNALELDDSALYLCASSPGGRPTNEKLFFGSGTQLSVL.

This chain's CDR3 is CASSLWEREGPYNEQFF. The CDR3 DNA follows: TGTGCCAGCAGTTTATGGGAGCGGGAGGGCCCCTACAATGAGCAGTTCTTC. The V call is TRBV28, the J call TRBJ2-1; TRBD2 matches at 10 bases. CDR1 MDHEN and CDR2 SYDVKM come from the germline V gene. The CDR3 length is 17 residues. The J segment lost 2 bases and the V segment lost 0 bases, leaving 4 bases of the junction unmatched.

The rearrangement links TRBV6-5 to TRBJ2-3; D remains ambiguous. With 4 bases removed from V and 0 bases from J, the gap between germline ends came to 11 bases. The CDR3 runs 15 residues. Germline CDR1 MNHEY, CDR2 SVGAGI. Written as DNA, the CDR3 is TGTGCCAGCAGTTTTAAAGAGCCTAGCACAGATACGCAGTATTTT. This sequence encodes CASSFKEPSTDTQYF.

This clone has a single count. The CDR3 protein is CASSLGRTGRGDTQYF. Here the CDR3 DNA reads TGTGCCAGCAGCTTAGGGCGGACAGGACGGGGAGATACGCAGTATTTT. J is TRBJ2-3 and V is TRBV7-9; the match to TRBD1 covers 7 bases. The CDR3 runs to 16 residues. J lost 5 bases, V lost 1 base, and 9 bases had no gene match. Germline V gene lookup returns CDR1 SEHNR and CDR2 FQNEAQ (reference sequence).

This chain uses TRBV29-1 with TRBJ2-5; TRBD1 matches at 7 bases. The CDR3 is 14 amino acids. Germline values: CDR1 SQVTM, CDR2 ANQGSEA. The junction had 3 bases not matched to a gene; V was cut back by 0 bases and J by 2 bases. In DNA form, the CDR3 reads TGCAGCGTTGAAGATATCAGGGGGCAAGAGACCCAGTACTTC. Its protein is CSVEDIRGQETQYF.

The chain links TRBV24-1 to TRBJ2-7; 9 bases agree with TRBD2. Germline V gene sequence: CDR1 KGHDR, CDR2 SFDVKD. The CDR3 covers 13 residues. V shed 1 base, J shed 6 bases, and the junction held 0 bases outside the gene matches. The CDR3, as DNA: TGTGCCACCAGTGATTTAGCGGGAGGCGAGCAGTACTTC. Protein sequence: CATSDLAGGEQYF.

This clone appeared a few times. V usage is TRBV7-8 and J usage is TRBJ1-2; unclear D gene. There are 12 residues in the CDR3. The germline V and J ends were trimmed by 2 bases and 8 bases, with 9 bases remaining between them. The germline V gene has CDR1 SGHVS and CDR2 FQNEAQ. CDR3 protein: CASSLMTGGYTF. CDR3 coding DNA: TGTGCCAGCAGCTTAATGACTGGCGGCTACACCTTC.

The chain is built from TRBV18 and TRBJ2-6; 9 nucleotides line up with TRBD1. V gave up 2 bases and J gave up 2 bases; unmatched junction bases: 7. The CDR3 is 18 amino acids. Germline V CDR1 and CDR2: KGHSH, LQKENI. The DNA of the CDR3 is TGTGCCAGCTCACCAAGTCCCGGACAGGGGACTGGGGCCAACGTCCTGACTTTC. It codes for CASSPSPGQGTGANVLTF.

The chain links TRBV7-2 to TRBJ2-1; 8 nucleotides align to TRBD2. This CDR3 is built from 15 residues. The ends lost 5 bases at V and 4 bases at J; junction bases unmatched: 7. Germline lookup yields CDR1 SGHTA and CDR2 FQGNSA. CDR3 DNA: TGTGCCAGCAGCGTGGGACTAGTCCCTTACAATGAGCAGTTCTTC. Amino acids: CASSVGLVPYNEQFF.

The V gene is TRBV10-3, the J gene TRBJ1-5; 7 bases map to TRBD1. The CDR3 runs 14 residues. V trimming: 10 bases; J trimming: 5 bases; junction bases outside the gene matches: 11. Looked up from germline, CDR1 is ENHRY and CDR2 is SYGVKD. CDR3 sequence: CATSAGTVYQPQHF. The CDR3, as DNA: TGTGCCACCTCGGCCGGGACAGTATATCAGCCCCAGCATTTT.

In this sample, this clone turned up a few times. The chain recombines TRBV10-3 with TRBJ1-2; D is possibly TRBD1 (6 bases). The CDR3 is made up of 12 amino acids. Germline CDR1 ENHRY, CDR2 SYGVKD. Trimming stripped 10 bases from V and 2 bases from J, with 11 bases between. The CDR3 protein is CATMTGNYGYTF. CDR3 coding DNA: TGTGCCACCATGACAGGCAACTATGGCTACACCTTC.

This clone appeared once. The chain uses TRBV9 and TRBJ2-1, with TRBD2 matching over 10 bases. The CDR3 length is 17 residues. The J segment lost 5 bases and the V segment lost 0 bases, leaving 8 bases of the junction unmatched. Per germline, CDR1 SGDLS and CDR2 YYNGEE. The CDR3 bases are TGTGCCAGCAGCGTAGGGGTAGCGGGGGGTAAAAACAATGAGCAGTTCTTC. It encodes CASSVGVAGGKNNEQFF.

The chain recombines TRBV6-5 with TRBJ1-1, with D maybe TRBD1 (5 bases). The CDR3 has 13 amino acids. V was trimmed by 7 bases and J by 7 bases, leaving 16 bases between them. Looked up from germline, CDR1 is MNHEY and CDR2 is SVGAGI. CDR3 protein: CASIPSGRLEAFF. CDR3 coding DNA: TGTGCCAGCATTCCCTCAGGGCGGCTTGAAGCTTTCTTT.

The rearrangement joins TRBV5-1 to TRBJ2-1; no definite D call. The V gene's germline CDR1 is SGHRS and CDR2 YFSETQ. With 4 bases removed from V and 0 bases from J, the gap between germline ends came to 11 bases. The CDR3 sequence is 15 residues long. CDR3 coding DNA: TGCGCCAGCAGCCAACCCATGGCCTCCTACAATGAGCAGTTCTTC. Protein: CASSQPMASYNEQFF.